A single T cell receptor (beta chain) is shown here with its context. CDR1 and CDR2 from the germline V gene are LNHNV and YYDKDF (reference sequence). Trimming removed 2 bases from V and 0 bases from J, with 10 bases in between. This CDR3 comprises 16 residues. The data stem from a study of blood T cells in healthy people across ages. Combining a sample-barcoded 5' primer with a J-beta primer mix, a second PCR ran for roughly 6 to 11 cycles. TCRdb re-derived calls from the 5' RACE reads in MiXCR, one entry per CDR3 protein. The data contain under 1 million distinct CDR3 sequences, 40% to 50% of them singletons.

The chain links TRBV15 to TRBJ2-2; possibly TRBD2 for D (5 bases). Sequenced: blood. The sequence derives from a man between 60 and 75 years old in good health. The CDR3 region has the DNA TGTGCCACCAGCAGATCCGGGGTCGCGAACACCGGGGAGCTGTTTTTT. This translates into CATSRSGVANTGELFF.